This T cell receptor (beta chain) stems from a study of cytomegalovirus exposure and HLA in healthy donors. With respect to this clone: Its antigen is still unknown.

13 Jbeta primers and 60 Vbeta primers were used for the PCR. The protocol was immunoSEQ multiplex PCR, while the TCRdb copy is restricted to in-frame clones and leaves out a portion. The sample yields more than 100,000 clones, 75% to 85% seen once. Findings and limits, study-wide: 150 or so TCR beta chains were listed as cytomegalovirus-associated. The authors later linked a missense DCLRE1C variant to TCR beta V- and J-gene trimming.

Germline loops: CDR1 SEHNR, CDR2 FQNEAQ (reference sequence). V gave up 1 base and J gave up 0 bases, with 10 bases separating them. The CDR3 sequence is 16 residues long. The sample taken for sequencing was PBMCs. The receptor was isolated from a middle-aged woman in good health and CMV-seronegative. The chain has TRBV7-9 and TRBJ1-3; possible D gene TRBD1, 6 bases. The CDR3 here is CASSLGDTFSGNTIYF. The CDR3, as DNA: TGTGCCAGCAGCTTAGGGGACACCTTCTCTGGAAACACCATATATTTT.